This TCR beta chain was identified in a study of T cells in Graves' hyperthyroidism and ophthalmopathy (dated by TCRdb to about 2019). Notes on the research overall: A discovery cohort of approximately 97 patients, about 40 with Graves' ophthalmopathy and fewer than 65 with stable Graves' hyperthyroidism, was used to find distinguishing TCR V-J signatures. Thyroid tissue and blood T-cell repertoires from several Graves' hyperthyroidism patients were also compared in the study. The paper describes TCR Vbeta CDR3 sequencing of more than 120 peripheral blood samples, made up of 43 ophthalmopathy patients, roughly 72 hyperthyroidism patients and about 17 progressor patients. The 100 discovery patients were divided at random into training and test sets in a 7:3 ratio. An independent validation cohort of fewer than 20 hyperthyroidism patients and more than 15 patients who later progressed to ophthalmopathy tested prospective prediction of ophthalmopathy. Once sampling was done, hyperthyroidism patients were given methimazole at a starting dose of 30 mg daily, whereas ophthalmopathy patients were given high-dose intravenous methylprednisolone.

The TCR beta CDR3 regions were amplified from the RNA transcripts. The first round of RT-PCR for the TCR CDR3 was performed with the HTBI primer set and the Qiagen OneStep RT-PCR kit. Libraries were constructed in a second round of multiplex PCR, after which size selection and purification were carried out. Sequencing of the libraries was done on an Illumina HiSeq2000 using paired-end 100 bp reads. The study's own analysis went as follows. Raw data were processed with SOAPnuke, discarding reads with adapters, uncalled bases, mean Phred below 15, or no exact constant-primer or identifier match. COPE v1.2.5 was used to merge high-quality paired reads, and clonotypes were defined as unique nucleotide sequences. MiTCR v1.1 was used to align clonotypes to the IMGT TRBV, TRBD and TRBJ reference segments. Only V-J combinations with frequency above 0.0001, covering approximately 99% of repertoires, were analysed. The TCS score was defined as the ratio of F50 (clonal expansion) to E x V (chaos), calculated using BLOSUM62-based TCRdist between CDR3 peptides within each V-J. Welch's t-statistics and random forest reduced fewer than 550 V-J features to 13, which were used in a naive Bayes classifier (R e1071). The similarity between thyroid and blood repertoires was quantified using the Morisita-Horn index. Using fastp trimming at Q25 and MiXCR clonotype assembly, TCRdb reanalyzed the public sequencing data and kept in-frame beta chains. Under each unique CDR3 protein, matching rows form one entry showing the most common genes and DNA. TCRdb assigned the V and J calls; the authors' analysis was not used. Across this sample there are hundreds of thousands of distinct CDR3 sequences, with over 40% seen only once. About 7% of the sample goes to the ten largest clones.

With respect to this clonotype: Which antigen it targets is not known. No base quality information exists; no much larger clone differs at one position.

Overall results and qualifications from the work: In cross-validation, a model built on a 13 V-J signature told ophthalmopathy apart from stable hyperthyroidism with less than 90% sensitivity and 81% to 82% specificity, and in testing the same model reached 80%/75%. Most expanded thyroid clonotypes (frequency above 0.001) were also detected in blood, a finding suggesting that blood repertoires may reflect thyroid immune responses. In validation, the model predicted progression to ophthalmopathy with 55% to 71% sensitivity and 72% to 85% specificity, a median of around six months before onset. No statistical method was used to fix the sample size in advance, and group allocation was not hidden from the investigators.

Any patient with an uncontrolled infection, another autoimmune disease, pregnancy or lactation was excluded. Diagnoses were established on the basis of clinical symptoms, serum thyroxine and TRAb, thyroid ultrasound, and orbital computed tomography. Total RNA was extracted with Trizol reagent, and quality was checked on an Agilent 2100 Bioanalyzer. The material sequenced was peripheral blood or thyroid tissue (not recorded which). The source of this sequence is an adult man with Graves' disease, either hyperthyroidism or ophthalmopathy (not recorded which).

The DNA sequence is as follows: TGTGCCAGCACAGTAACAGGGGGCCAGAACTATGGCTACACCTTC. It specifies CASTVTGGQNYGYTF. The V gene is TRBV7-9 and the J gene is TRBJ1-2, with TRBD1 matching 9 junction bases. The CDR3 runs 15 residues from the cysteine to the phenylalanine. Kept here is only the CDR3 DNA, which spans 45 bases and is read in frame from base 1. The germline V gene (reference sequence) sets CDR1 to SEHNR and CDR2 to FQNEAQ. At the junction V is shortened by 7 bases and J by 2 bases; bases outside the gene matches: 8.